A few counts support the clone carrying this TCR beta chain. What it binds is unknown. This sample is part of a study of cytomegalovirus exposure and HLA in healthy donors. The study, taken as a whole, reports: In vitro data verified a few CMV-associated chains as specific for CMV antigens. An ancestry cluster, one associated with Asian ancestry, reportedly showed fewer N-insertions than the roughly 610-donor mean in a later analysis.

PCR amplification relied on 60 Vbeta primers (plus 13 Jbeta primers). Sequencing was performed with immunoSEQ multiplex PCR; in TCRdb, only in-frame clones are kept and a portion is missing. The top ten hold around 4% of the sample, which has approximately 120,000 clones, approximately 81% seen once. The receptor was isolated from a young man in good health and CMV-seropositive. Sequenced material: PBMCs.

CDR3 amino acids: CASSLVSGQVSSPLHF. CDR3 nucleotide sequence: TGTGCCAGCAGCTTAGTCTCGGGACAGGTCAGCTCACCCCTCCACTTT. The chain is built from TRBV7-2 and TRBJ1-6, with 8 bases lining up with TRBD1. Unmatched junction bases numbered 9, after V lost 1 base and J lost 10 bases. The CDR3 runs 16 residues. From germline, CDR1 is SGHTA and CDR2 FQGNSA.